These T cell receptor beta chains were read from a single sample in a study of blood T cell repertoires in COVID-19. TCRdb's copy holds only in-frame clones and misses some; the assay was immunoSEQ multiplex PCR. In the table there are 250,000 to 300,000 clones, around nine tenths of which are singletons. Specimen: peripheral blood. These receptors came from a woman in her 70s with COVID-19, enrolled during active disease. Each CDR3 is given with its conserved first and last residue. A D gene is named only where the DNA matches it firmly. Some rows have no size entry. The others give once, few or many, or a class for an expanded clone.

CDR3aa,CDR3nt,d_gene,j_gene,v_gene,abundance
CASSLSGRASTDTQYF,TGTGCCAGCAGCTTGAGCGGGAGGGCCAGCACAGATACGCAGTATTTT,TRBD2,TRBJ2-3,TRBV5-6,.
CASSTGQGAGETQYF,TGCGCCAGCAGCACCGGACAGGGGGCTGGAGAGACCCAGTACTTC,TRBD1,TRBJ2-5,TRBV5-1,.
CASSPGFSSAYYEQYF,TGTGCCAGCAGTCCCGGGTTTTCCTCGGCGTACTACGAGCAGTACTTC,.,TRBJ2-7,TRBV28,.
CASSTHFNLNTGELFF,TGTGCCAGCAGTACCCACTTCAACCTGAACACCGGGGAGCTGTTTTTT,.,TRBJ2-2,TRBV28,.
CASSLGQGGETQYF,TGTGCCAGCAGCTTGGGTCAAGGGGGAGAGACCCAGTACTTC,.,TRBJ2-5,TRBV5-4,.
CASSPISDSNYGYTF,TGTGCCAGCTCACCAATCAGTGATTCTAACTATGGCTACACCTTC,.,TRBJ1-2,TRBV18,.
CASSFRYNGRKTQYF,TGTGCCAGCAGTTTTAGATACAACGGGAGAAAGACCCAGTACTTC,.,TRBJ2-5,TRBV28,.
CASSRGTSGREKGTQYF,TGTGCCAGCAGCCGAGGGACTAGCGGGAGGGAAAAGGGTACGCAGTATTTT,TRBD2,TRBJ2-3,TRBV3-1/TRBV3-2,.
CASLPTGTFNYGYTF,TGTGCCAGCCTCCCAACAGGGACCTTTAACTATGGCTACACCTTC,.,TRBJ1-2,TRBV5-5,.
CASSVGPSRGADTQYF,TGTGCCAGCAGCGTAGGTCCTAGCAGAGGTGCAGATACGCAGTATTTT,.,TRBJ2-3,TRBV9,.
CASSLGAGLYNEQFF,TGTGCCAGCAGCTTAGGAGCGGGACTGTACAATGAGCAGTTCTTC,TRBD2,TRBJ2-1,TRBV11-2,once
CASRAQGTNTEAFF,TGTGCCAGCAGAGCACAGGGGACTAACACTGAAGCTTTCTTT,TRBD1,TRBJ1-1,TRBV6-5,.
CASSGSGSSYNEQFF,TGTGCTAGTTCTGGTAGCGGGAGCTCCTACAATGAGCAGTTCTTC,TRBD2,TRBJ2-1,TRBV12-5,once
CASRPKLRVGLAEAKNIQYF,TGTGCAAGTCGCCCAAAATTACGAGTCGGACTAGCGGAAGCCAAAAACATTCAGTACTTC,.,TRBJ2-4,TRBV12-2,few
CASSQEDFHNEQFF,TGTGCCAGCAGCCAAGAGGACTTCCACAATGAGCAGTTCTTC,.,TRBJ2-1,TRBV3-1/TRBV3-2,.
CAISESAVEQFF,TGTGCCATCAGTGAGTCAGCGGTAGAGCAGTTCTTC,.,TRBJ2-1,TRBV10-3,.
CATGTGLPNQPQHF,TGTGCCACGGGGACAGGGCTTCCCAATCAGCCCCAGCATTTT,TRBD1,TRBJ1-5,TRBV10-3,.
CASSSDGLATDTQYF,TGTGCCAGCAGCTCCGACGGACTGGCGACAGATACGCAGTATTTT,.,TRBJ2-3,TRBV5-6,.
CASRIAGGAYNEQFF,TGTGCCAGCAGAATAGCGGGAGGGGCCTACAATGAGCAGTTCTTC,TRBD2,TRBJ2-1,TRBV5-4,.
CASSVNGLAVTDTQYF,TGTGCCAGCAGCGTAAATGGTCTAGCGGTGACAGATACGCAGTATTTT,TRBD2,TRBJ2-3,TRBV9,.
CASSVLRSRDTQYF,TGTGCCAGCAGCGTCCTCCGGTCACGAGATACGCAGTATTTT,.,TRBJ2-3,TRBV9,.
CASSPGAGQNTEAFF,TGTGCCAGCAGCCCAGGGGCAGGACAGAACACTGAAGCTTTCTTT,.,TRBJ1-1,TRBV7-9,few
CASRELAGETPDTQYF,TGTGCCAGCAGAGAGCTAGCGGGAGAAACCCCAGATACGCAGTATTTT,TRBD2,TRBJ2-3,TRBV6-6,.
CAWRGPAKNIQYF,TGTGCCTGGAGGGGGCCGGCCAAAAACATTCAGTACTTC,.,TRBJ2-4,TRBV30,.
CATSGGSQETQYF,TGTGCCACCAGTGGGGGCTCCCAAGAGACCCAGTACTTC,.,TRBJ2-5,TRBV24-1,.
CASRGTPGLARTNEQFF,TGTGCCAGCAGGGGCACCCCGGGACTAGCGCGAACTAATGAGCAGTTCTTC,TRBD2,TRBJ2-1,TRBV2,.
CASSITGVAYEQYF,TGTGCCAGCAGTATAACAGGGGTAGCCTACGAGCAGTACTTC,TRBD1,TRBJ2-7,TRBV27,.
CASSQENRGTYEQYF,TGTGCCAGCAGCCAAGAAAACAGGGGTACCTACGAGCAGTACTTC,TRBD1,TRBJ2-7,TRBV4-2,.
CASSIGTSGSTDTQYF,TGTGCCAGTAGTATAGGGACTAGCGGTAGCACAGATACGCAGTATTTT,TRBD2,TRBJ2-3,TRBV19,.
CASRGQGNNKNIQYF,TGTGCCAGCAGGGGACAGGGGAACAACAAAAACATTCAGTACTTC,TRBD1,TRBJ2-4,TRBV11-1,.
CASSLSPRGNGEQYF,TGTGCCAGCAGCTTATCCCCCCGGGGGAATGGCGAGCAGTACTTC,.,TRBJ2-7,TRBV7-2,.
CASSPRDISGNTIYF,TGTGCCAGCTCACCACGGGACATCTCTGGAAACACCATATATTTT,.,TRBJ1-3,TRBV18,.
CASRPGTDYGYTF,TGTGCCAGTAGGCCAGGGACAGATTATGGCTACACCTTC,TRBD1,TRBJ1-2,TRBV19,.
CASSPGLSSNTIYF,TGTGCCAGCTCACCCGGACTGTCTTCGAACACCATATATTTT,.,TRBJ1-3,TRBV18,.
CASSLKLRDEQFF,TGCGCCAGCAGCCTCAAATTGCGCGATGAGCAGTTCTTC,.,TRBJ2-1,TRBV4-1,.
CASTRPAANEQFF,TGTGCCAGCACTCGGCCAGCGGCCAATGAGCAGTTCTTC,.,TRBJ2-1,TRBV28,.
CASSRTSGSPTGELFF,TGCGCCAGCAGCCGGACTAGCGGGAGCCCCACCGGGGAGCTGTTTTTT,TRBD2,TRBJ2-2,TRBV5-1,.
CASSLAWGGEAFF,TGTGCCAGCAGCTTAGCTTGGGGCGGTGAAGCTTTCTTT,.,TRBJ1-1,TRBV13,few
CASKPDLSSYEQYF,TGTGCCAGCAAGCCGGACTTAAGCTCCTACGAGCAGTACTTC,.,TRBJ2-7,TRBV7-9,.
CAWSGGQASIGELFF,TGTGCCTGGAGTGGCGGACAAGCTTCTATCGGGGAGCTGTTTTTT,.,TRBJ2-2,TRBV30,once
CASSAGQLNTEAFF,TGTGCCAGCAGTGCGGGACAGCTGAACACTGAAGCTTTCTTT,TRBD1,TRBJ1-1,TRBV7-2,few
CAWSGGPDSNQPQHF,TGTGCCTGGAGTGGAGGGCCTGATAGCAATCAGCCCCAGCATTTT,.,TRBJ1-5,TRBV30,.
CASSDRVADETQYF,TGTGCCAGCAGCGACAGGGTAGCTGATGAGACCCAGTACTTC,TRBD1,TRBJ2-5,TRBV11-3,.
CASSQTSQGGNTIYF,TGCGCCAGCAGCCAAACGTCTCAGGGGGGAAACACCATATATTTT,.,TRBJ1-3,TRBV4-1,.
CASSITVWYGYTF,TGTGCCAGTAGTATCACAGTTTGGTATGGCTACACCTTC,.,TRBJ1-2,TRBV19,.
CASSHQSGRPTDTQYF,TGCGCCAGCAGCCATCAGAGCGGGAGGCCCACAGATACGCAGTATTTT,TRBD2,TRBJ2-3,TRBV4-1,.
CASSSPGQGWYEQYF,TGTGCCAGCAGTTCTCCGGGACAGGGATGGTACGAGCAGTACTTC,TRBD1,TRBJ2-7,TRBV27,.
CASRSSGRKNEQFF,TGTGCCAGCAGGTCAAGCGGGAGGAAAAATGAGCAGTTCTTC,TRBD2,TRBJ2-1,TRBV6-5,.
CASSPRGNSNQPQHF,TGTGCCAGCAGCCCTCGAGGTAATAGCAATCAGCCCCAGCATTTT,.,TRBJ1-5,TRBV28,once
CASSSHRGRSYNSPLHF,TGTGCCAGCAGCTCCCACAGGGGACGGTCCTATAATTCACCCCTCCACTTT,TRBD1,TRBJ1-6,TRBV11-2,.
CASSQGHVQKLFF,TGTGCCAGCAGCCAAGGACACGTGCAAAAACTGTTTTTT,.,TRBJ1-4,TRBV7-9,.
CASSLAYGSSTEAFF,TGCGCCAGCAGCCTGGCATACGGTAGTAGCACTGAAGCTTTCTTT,.,TRBJ1-1,TRBV5-1,.